The clone carrying this T cell receptor (beta chain) occurred once. As yet, its antigen is unknown. TCRdb keeps only in-frame clones here, not all; method: immunoSEQ multiplex PCR. The sample lists over 75,000 clones, around 91% seen once, with 30% to 35% in the top ten. This entry is derived from a study of T cell responses to AZD1222 COVID-19 vaccine. Study-wide points: No day 14 peak samples; only post-peak repertoires were characterized. Unmutated variant regions are reportedly the target of nearly half of TCRs that are spike-specific.

Trimming left V 0 bases short and J 0 bases short, with 8 bases between. CDR3 length: 15 residues. CDR1 and CDR2 (germline): KGHSH, LQKENI. The rearrangement links TRBV18 to TRBJ1-2; D is uncertain. The sequence was obtained from an adult in good health. Sequenced material: peripheral blood, taken on day 0 of AZD1222 vaccination. The CDR3 nucleotides read TGTGCCAGCTCACCACCATGGGGTACTAACTATGGCTACACCTTC. As protein: CASSPPWGTNYGYTF.